This passage covers 8 T cell receptor beta chains from one sample sequenced in a study of technical replicates of blood from several donors. Here immunoSEQ multiplex PCR was the method, and the copy in TCRdb shows in-frame clones only, minus some. The sample shows around 67,000 clones, over 85% of them seen only once. Sample: T cells isolated from PBMCs. Every receptor here comes from a human donor in good health.

J is TRBJ2-1 and V is TRBV10-3; D is possibly TRBD2 (5 bases). The length of the CDR3 is 13 residues. V lost 8 bases, J lost 5 bases, and 13 bases lay in between. The germline gives CDR1 ENHRY, CDR2 SYGVKD. The CDR3 DNA reads TGTGCCATCTGCTCGTGGGAGAACAATGAGCAGTTCTTC. Protein sequence: CAICSWENNEQFF.

The chain couples TRBV7-8 to TRBJ2-3; 13 bases agree with TRBD2. The germline gives CDR1 SGHVS, CDR2 FQNEAQ. V lost 5 bases, J lost 5 bases, and 7 bases stayed unmatched. The CDR3 has 16 amino acids. The CDR3, as DNA: TGTGCCAGCAGCCCCCGGACTAGCGGGAGTGGAGATACGCAGTATTTT. The encoded protein is CASSPRTSGSGDTQYF. The full variable domain, rest sourced from reference TRBV7-8 and TRBJ2-3, is GAGVSQSPRYKVAKRGQDVALRCDPISGHVSLFWYQQALGQGPEFLTYFQNEAQLDKSGLPSDRFFAERPEGSVSTLKIQRTQQEDSAVYLCASSPRTSGSGDTQYFGPGTRLTVL.

The chain combines TRBV5-8 with TRBJ2-6; 9 bases match TRBD1. The trim removed 4 bases at V and 4 bases at J, leaving 3 bases unmatched. The V gene's germline CDR1 is SGHTS and CDR2 YDEGEE. The CDR3 is 15 residues long. In DNA form, the CDR3 reads TGTGCCAGCAGCACAGGGGGCGCCGGGGCCAACGTCCTGACTTTC. Translation gives CASSTGGAGANVLTF.

V is TRBV27 and J is TRBJ1-4, with unresolved D. Germline assignment: CDR1 MNHEY and CDR2 SMNVEV (reference sequence). Deletions cut 4 bases from V and 0 bases from J, with 9 bases between. There are 15 residues in the CDR3. The CDR3 coding sequence is TGTGCCAGCAGTTCTCTTCTAGCAACTAATGAAAAACTGTTTTTT. This gives the protein CASSSLLATNEKLFF.

The J gene is TRBJ2-1, the V gene TRBV7-2; 8 bases align to TRBD2. This CDR3 contains 13 residues. Germline V CDR1 and CDR2: SGHTA, FQGNSA. Trimming took 8 bases from V and 5 from J; bases not matched to a gene: 5. The CDR3 DNA reads TGTGCCAGCCAACTAGCGGAGAACAATGAGCAGTTCTTC. Protein sequence: CASQLAENNEQFF. Supplemented by reference TRBV7-2 and TRBJ2-1, the full variable domain reads GAGVSQSPSNKVTEKGKDVELRCDPISGHTALYWYRQSLGQGLEFLIYFQGNSAPDKSGLPSDRFSAERTGGSVSTLTIQRTQQEDSAVYLCASQLAENNEQFFGPGTRLTVL.

The V and J genes are TRBV5-1 and TRBJ1-1; D not resolved. This CDR3 contains 13 residues. Per the germline V gene, CDR1 is SGHRS and CDR2 is YFSETQ. With 2 bases removed from V and 0 bases from J, the gap between germline ends came to 5 bases. The CDR3 spells CASSFDMNTEAFF. The CDR3 nucleotides read TGCGCCAGCAGCTTTGACATGAACACTGAAGCTTTCTTT.

The CDR3 coding sequence is TGTGCCAGCAGTTCCCCGGGAGTCTCTGGGGCCAACGTCCTGACTTTC. Protein product: CASSSPGVSGANVLTF. V and J are TRBV6-5 and TRBJ2-6, with D possibly TRBD2 on 6 matching bases. Germline CDR1 reads MNHEY; CDR2 reads SVGAGI. The CDR3 consists of 16 residues. Trimming left V 4 bases short and J 0 bases short, with 10 bases between.

This clone was picked up one time. The chain employs TRBV4-2 and TRBJ2-5; perhaps TRBD2 as D (5 bases). CDR1 and CDR2 from the germline V gene are LGHNA and YNFKEQ. The CDR3 runs 16 residues. Trimming stripped 0 bases from V and 4 bases from J, with 15 bases between. The CDR3 protein is CASSQDRPSIPETQYF. For the CDR3, the DNA is TGTGCCAGCAGCCAAGATCGTCCTAGCATCCCAGAGACCCAGTACTTC.